This T cell receptor beta chain was identified during a study of tumor-infiltrating lymphocytes in primary liver carcinoma (dated by TCRdb to about 2017). About the study as a whole: About five patients with histopathologically diagnosed primary liver carcinoma underwent surgical resection in China between late 2015 and 2016. Of the five patients (three men and two women, aged 30 to 69 years), four had hepatocellular carcinoma and one had combined HCC and intrahepatic cholangiocarcinoma. The five patients had tumors staged T1-T3 N0M0, with maximum diameters ranging from about 4 to 10 cm. Each sample produced roughly 3.65 to 8 million productive TCRbeta reads, and read depth showed no significant difference between tissue types. The study combined TCRbeta repertoire sequencing, expression microarrays and whole-exome sequencing across five regions of each liver tumor, with adjacent normal tissue and blood. A total of 35 or so specimens from 5 patients underwent TCRbeta repertoire sequencing, comprising approximately 25 tumor regions, 5 adjacent noncancerous liver tissues and 5 peripheral blood samples. Technical replicate repertoires showed high reproducibility, with mean shared-clone rates about 0.86 and correlation coefficients above 0.95. What the authors observed across the whole study: Repertoire overlap was found to be higher between tumor regions (mean roughly 36%) than between tumor-adjacent (roughly 17%) or tumor-blood (about 14%) pairs, consistent with antigen-driven expansion. The study included only four to six patients, and the authors note findings should be validated in a larger study. Bulk unsorted samples precluded comparing CD4+ and CD8+ T cell repertoires. The top 250 clones accounted for a significantly greater share of the repertoire in tumors than in blood (p = 0.039). Only the TCR beta chain was sequenced, so true repertoire diversity is likely underestimated because unpaired alpha chains were not captured.

About this clonotype itself: Its antigen target is currently unknown. Since the CDR3 does not end with the conserved phenylalanine or tryptophan, this likely comes from a read error.

RNA from unsorted whole blood was extracted with TRIzol reagent, and germline DNA was obtained with the DNeasy Blood & Tissue kit. Chronic HBV infection was present in the patients, and the patients were treatment-naive at sampling. Before surgery, approximately 4 milliliters of peripheral blood were collected into K2EDTA tubes. A constant-region primer and ProtoScript II reverse transcriptase were used to reverse-transcribe TCRbeta-specific cDNA from approximately 450 ng total RNA. TCRbeta libraries were built with three nested multiplex PCR rounds, a slightly modified ARM-PCR procedure. Sample barcodes and Illumina adapters were added in a final 25-cycle PCR with Deep VentR polymerase. Before sequencing, amplicons of 200-500 bp were purified from gel using a QIAquick gel extraction kit. TCRbeta amplicons were sequenced on an Illumina HiSeq 2500 with 250-bp paired-end reads. On the study's bioinformatics: To recover full CDR3 sequences, reads were quality-trimmed using Trimmomatic v0.33 and paired reads were then merged using FLASH v1.2.11. V, D and J germline segments were assigned to the rearranged TCRbeta sequences by MiGEC v1.2.1b. VDJtools v1.0.0 computed clonotype statistics and Shannon-Wiener diversity indices. Except for diversity analysis, only each sample's 250 most abundant clonotypes were used in subsequent analyses to reduce sampling bias. The public reads were reanalyzed by TCRdb: fastp trimming at Q25, MiXCR alignment, in-frame beta chains only. Here each entry gathers all rows of one CDR3 protein and keeps the most common genes and DNA. The V and J calls come from TCRdb's annotation, not from the publication. The sample yields approximately 330,000 distinct CDR3 sequences; 65% were counted once. The top ten hold 6.5% of the sample.

Sequencing was done on a sample of peripheral blood. This TCR came from a middle-aged man with primary liver carcinoma and hepatitis B virus infection.

The bases are TGTGCCAGCAGTTACGGGCCCACCCGCCCAGGTACGCAGTATTCT. Its protein is CASSYGPTRPGTQYS. The V gene is TRBV6-5 and the J gene is TRBJ2-3; there is no confident call for the D gene. V and J are truncated by 2 bases and 8 bases respectively, leaving an intervening sequence of 17 bases. 15 amino acids form the CDR3, both terminal residues included. Only the CDR3 DNA is retained, 45 bases long and in frame from the first base. Taken from the germline V gene, the CDR1 and CDR2 loops are MNHEY and SVGAGI.